One sample yielded the 32 T cell receptor beta chains listed below, sequenced in a study of CD8 T cells in Susac syndrome. RNA in amounts of roughly 0.45 to 1 ug was reverse transcribed with random hexamers. A single record per CDR3 protein comes from TCRdb applying MiXCR to the immunoSEQ multiplex PCR reads. Altogether 85,000 to 95,000 distinct CDR3 sequences are present, just under 95% being singletons, with the ten largest covering about 0.29%. The specimen was CD4+ T cells from PBMCs. The receptors were gathered from a human donor with Susac syndrome.

The J gene is TRBJ1-6, the V gene TRBV20-1; D remains unclear. This CDR3 is 12 amino acids long. The V gene lost 1 base and the J gene lost 7 bases, with 5 bases spanning the gap. Germline assignment: CDR1 DFQATT and CDR2 SNEGSKA (reference sequence). DNA of the CDR3: TGCAGTGCTAGAGCGGGCAATTCACCCCTCCACTTT. Translated, it gives CSARAGNSPLHF.

V is TRBV18 and J is TRBJ1-2; D may be TRBD1 (5 bases). The CDR3 runs 13 residues. Germline-derived CDR1 and CDR2 are KGHSH and LQKENI. Trimming removed 2 bases at V and 8 bases at J, with 12 bases between. The CDR3 coding sequence is TGTGCCAGCTCACCAACCCAGGGTATGGGCTACACCTTC. Protein: CASSPTQGMGYTF.

This clonotype was picked up one time. The chain has TRBV24-1 and TRBJ2-6; weak D call: TRBD1 (5 bases). V dropped 2 bases and J dropped 4 bases, with 14 bases sitting between them. This CDR3 has 17 residues. Germline V lookup: CDR1 KGHDR, CDR2 SFDVKD. This chain's CDR3 is CATSDSSYRLGANVLTF. CDR3 DNA: TGTGCCACCAGTGATTCCTCGTACAGGCTCGGGGCCAACGTCCTGACTTTC.

The V gene is TRBV3-1, the J gene TRBJ1-2, with a tentative D call TRBD1 (6 bases). Germline V gene lookup returns CDR1 LGHDT and CDR2 YNNKEL (reference sequence). This CDR3 is built from 15 residues. V was cut by 2 bases and J by 6 bases, with 16 bases left in between. The chain's CDR3 is CASSQRGAQGHGYTF. The CDR3 DNA follows: TGTGCCAGCAGCCAAAGGGGGGCACAGGGCCATGGCTACACCTTC.

In its sample, this clonotype was seen once. The J gene is TRBJ1-3, the V gene TRBV10-3; D uncertain. CDR1 is ENHRY, CDR2 SYGVKD, per germline. V lost 11 bases and J lost 1, with 18 bases in between. This CDR3 has 15 residues. The CDR3 is CAARADQLSGNTIYF. The DNA for the CDR3 is TGTGCCGCCAGAGCAGATCAGTTATCTGGAAACACCATATATTTT.

In regard to this clonotype: A read error is likely, as this CDR3 ends without the conserved phenylalanine or tryptophan. This chain links TRBV25-1 with TRBJ1-1, with D uncertain. V lost 1 base and J lost 7, with 13 bases in between. The CDR3 spans 14 residues. Germline CDR1 is MGHDK and CDR2 is SYGVNS. DNA for the CDR3: TGTGCCAGCAGTGAATCGGGTGAGTCCATTGAAGCTTTCTGT. Its translation: CASSESGESIEAFC.

CDR3 sequence (DNA): TGTGCCTGGAGCAGTTGGGGTGGGGCCACAAACACTGAAGCTTTCTTT. This translates into CAWSSWGGATNTEAFF. V is TRBV30 and J is TRBJ1-1, with D perhaps TRBD1 (5 bases). The V end was cut by 3 bases, the J end by 2 bases, with 19 bases between. The germline gives CDR1 GTSNPN, CDR2 SVGIG (reference sequence). The CDR3 covers 16 residues. Filled out from reference TRBV30 and TRBJ1-1, the complete variable domain reads SQTIHQWPATLVQPVGSPLSLECTVEGTSNPNLYWYRQAAGRGLQLLFYSVGIGQISSEVPQNLSASRPQDRQFILSSKKLLLSDSGFYLCAWSSWGGATNTEAFFGQGTRLTVV.

The V gene is TRBV3-1, the J gene TRBJ2-7; 10 bases are a match to TRBD1. This CDR3 is built from 15 residues. J lost 5 bases, V lost 4 bases, and 8 bases had no gene match. The germline gives CDR1 LGHDT, CDR2 YNNKEL (reference sequence). In DNA, the CDR3 is TGTGCCAGCAGCCTCGCGGGACAGGGGTGGAACGAGCAGTACTTC. This sequence encodes CASSLAGQGWNEQYF.

The chain couples TRBV29-1 to TRBJ1-2; 10 positions match TRBD1. This CDR3 has 14 amino acids. The germline V gene encodes CDR1 SQVTM and CDR2 ANQGSEA. V dropped 5 bases and J dropped 2; count of bases not matched to a gene: 5. The DNA of the CDR3 is TGCAGCGTTCAAGGGGACAGGGGAAACTATGGCTACACCTTC. This encodes CSVQGDRGNYGYTF.

For the CDR3, the DNA is TGCGCCAGCAGCCAAGATCTTAGTCGGGGACAAGAGACCCAGTACTTC. Translation gives CASSQDLSRGQETQYF. The genes are TRBV4-3 and TRBJ2-5; weak D call: TRBD2 (5 bases). V lost 0 bases to trimming and J lost 2 bases, with 13 bases between them. The CDR3 has 16 residues. CDR1 and CDR2 from the germline V gene are LGHNA and YSLEER.

This clonotype was detected once. This rearrangement joins TRBV5-4 to TRBJ2-1, with TRBD2 identical over 7 bases. Unmatched junction bases numbered 12, after V lost 5 bases and J lost 7 bases. The CDR3 covers 15 residues. CDR1 SGHNT and CDR2 YYREEE come from the germline V gene (reference sequence). This CDR3 is CASRPGGTSYNEQFF. CDR3 nucleotides: TGTGCCAGCAGGCCCGGGGGGACGAGTTATAATGAGCAGTTCTTC.

The CDR3 nucleotides are TGCAGTGCTAGTGATAGCGGGGGCCAGGGGGAGACCCAGTACTTC. Translation gives CSASDSGGQGETQYF. The chain links TRBV20-1 to TRBJ2-5, with 9 positions matching TRBD2. Unmatched junction bases numbered 10, after V lost 3 bases and J lost 5 bases. The CDR3 consists of 15 residues. CDR1 DFQATT and CDR2 SNEGSKA come from the germline V gene (reference sequence).

This clonotype occurred once. The CDR3 is CSARGAGPQDTQYF. The CDR3 coding sequence is TGCAGTGCTAGGGGTGCGGGCCCCCAAGATACGCAGTATTTT. The chain employs TRBV20-1 and TRBJ2-3, with a tentative D call TRBD2 (5 bases). CDR1 is DFQATT and CDR2 is SNEGSKA in the germline V gene (reference sequence). V gave up 3 bases and J gave up 5 bases, with 15 bases separating them. The CDR3 sequence is 14 residues long.

This chain links TRBV7-8 with TRBJ1-5, with D perhaps matching TRBD1 (5 bases). CDR3 length: 15 residues. The germline CDR1 and CDR2 sequences are SGHVS and FQNEAQ. Trimming removed 3 bases at V and 1 base at J, with 10 bases between. CDR3 sequence reads: CASSLGRGSNQPQHF. DNA for the CDR3: TGTGCCAGCAGCTTGGGGCGGGGAAGCAATCAGCCCCAGCATTTT.

This sequence joins TRBV27 and TRBJ2-1; D unclear. The V end was cut by 4 bases, the J end by 3 bases, with 13 bases between. The CDR3 length is 15 residues. Germline CDR1 and CDR2: MNHEY and SMNVEV (reference sequence). CDR3 nucleotide sequence: TGTGCCAGCAGTTCGCGACCCTTTCACTACAATGAGCAGTTCTTC. Its translation is CASSSRPFHYNEQFF.

The rearrangement uses TRBV2 and TRBJ2-7; D is possibly TRBD2 (6 bases). The CDR3 totals 14 residues. The germline V gene has CDR1 SNHLY and CDR2 FYNNEI. The ends were cut back, 2 bases at V and 6 bases at J, with 14 bases in the middle. The chain's CDR3 is CASSEPGLPSEQYF. CDR3 DNA: TGTGCCAGCAGTGAACCGGGACTTCCCTCCGAGCAGTACTTC.

The CDR3 DNA reads as TGTGCCGCCGGGGAGGTTTACGAGCAGTACTTC. Its protein product is CAAGEVYEQYF. The chain uses TRBV12-3 or TRBV12-4 and TRBJ2-7, with D maybe TRBD2 (6 bases). The V end lost 11 bases, the J end lost 4 bases, and 12 bases lay between the germline ends. The CDR3 sequence is 11 residues long.

This clonotype was found once. The genes are TRBV4-3 and TRBJ2-1; D not resolved. CDR1 LGHNA and CDR2 YSLEER come from the germline V gene. The CDR3 covers 16 residues. Trimming removed 0 bases from V and 2 bases from J, with 11 bases in between. CDR3 nucleotides: TGCGCCAGCAGCCAAGAAGGGCCGAGCACCTACAATGAGCAGTTCTTC. Amino acid sequence: CASSQEGPSTYNEQFF.

The chain employs TRBV9 and TRBJ2-5; D is undetermined. Trimming pared 4 bases from V and 5 bases from J, leaving 12 bases between. In germline, CDR1 is SGDLS, CDR2 YYNGEE. This CDR3 has 13 amino acids. As DNA, the CDR3 is TGTGCCAGCAGCCCGGAGATAGTGGAGACCCAGTACTTC. Translated: CASSPEIVETQYF.

V gene TRBV30 combines with J gene TRBJ2-1, with D possibly matching TRBD2 (6 bases). Germline assignment: CDR1 GTSNPN and CDR2 SVGIG (reference sequence). Trimming took 3 bases from V and 1 from J, leaving 16 bases between them. The CDR3 spans 16 residues. CDR3 protein: CAWSVGLSVSYNEQFF. The CDR3 nucleotides read TGTGCCTGGAGCGTGGGACTCTCCGTTTCCTACAATGAGCAGTTCTTC.

This chain links TRBV5-1 with TRBJ1-2; maybe TRBD1 (6 bases). CDR1 SGHRS and CDR2 YFSETQ come from the germline V gene. Trimming removed 0 bases at V and 3 bases at J, with 9 bases between. The CDR3 totals 14 residues. CDR3 in DNA: TGCGCCAGCAGCTTGGGTGACAGGCACTATGGCTACACCTTC. It is translated as CASSLGDRHYGYTF.

V gene TRBV29-1 combines with J gene TRBJ2-1; D possibly corresponds to TRBD2 (5 bases). CDR3 length: 14 residues. Germline CDR1 and CDR2: SQVTM and ANQGSEA. The ends were cut back, 5 bases at V and 0 bases at J, with 11 bases in the middle. CDR3: CSVLLRGSYNEQFF. The CDR3 DNA sequence: TGCAGCGTTCTGCTACGGGGCTCCTACAATGAGCAGTTCTTC.

This chain links TRBV4-1 with TRBJ2-7; D gene ambiguous. V dropped 0 bases and J dropped 2 bases, with 17 bases sitting between them. Per the germline V gene, CDR1 is MGHRA and CDR2 is YSYEKL. The CDR3 is 17 residues long. The CDR3 spells CASSQDPPTNSPYEQYF. The CDR3 DNA is TGCGCCAGCAGCCAAGACCCACCGACAAACAGCCCCTACGAGCAGTACTTC.

This rearrangement joins TRBV9 to TRBJ2-1; the match to TRBD2 covers 7 bases. With 2 bases clipped from V and 4 bases from J, the junction kept 12 bases outside the gene matches. The CDR3 has 17 amino acids. Looked up from germline, CDR1 is SGDLS and CDR2 is YYNGEE. DNA of the CDR3: TGTGCCAGCAGCGTTGGGGTGCGGGGGAGAATATACAATGAGCAGTTCTTC. As protein: CASSVGVRGRIYNEQFF.

V and J are TRBV5-1 and TRBJ1-2; D call uncertain. The CDR3 totals 14 residues. Per the germline V gene, CDR1 is SGHRS and CDR2 is YFSETQ. Trimming took 4 bases from V and 4 from J, leaving 14 bases between them. CDR3 sequence (DNA): TGCGCCAGCAGCCTCCGGGATGTCGTCTATGGCTACACCTTC. Amino acids: CASSLRDVVYGYTF.

The DNA for the CDR3 is TGTGCCTACTCAGACAGCTCCTACGAGCAGTACTTC. It yields the protein CAYSDSSYEQYF. The V gene is TRBV30, the J gene TRBJ2-7; D perhaps matches TRBD1 (5 bases). Trimming left V 7 bases short and J 0 bases short, with 10 bases between. CDR3 size: 12 residues. The germline CDR1 and CDR2 sequences are GTSNPN and SVGIG (reference sequence). Full variable domain (rest looked up from reference TRBV30 and TRBJ2-7): SQTIHQWPATLVQPVGSPLSLECTVEGTSNPNLYWYRQAAGRGLQLLFYSVGIGQISSEVPQNLSASRPQDRQFILSSKKLLLSDSGFYLCAYSDSSYEQYFGPGTRLTVT.

J is TRBJ2-5 and V is TRBV4-1; D is undetermined. V lost 3 bases and J 5 bases, leaving 10 bases between the germline ends. The CDR3 is 13 residues long. Germline V lookup: CDR1 MGHRA, CDR2 YSYEKL. CDR3 sequence (DNA): TGCGCCAGCAGCCAGATCCTCGTCGAGACCCAGTACTTC. It yields the protein CASSQILVETQYF.

The CDR3 region has the DNA TGTGCCAGCAGACCTCCCGGGACAGGGAGTTCACCCCTCCACTTT. This gives the protein CASRPPGTGSSPLHF. V and J are TRBV6-5 and TRBJ1-6; 9 positions match TRBD1. The CDR3 runs 15 residues. The germline V gene encodes CDR1 MNHEY and CDR2 SVGAGI. The V and J ends lost 6 bases and 9 bases, in that order; junction bases with no gene match: 9.

The CDR3 protein is CAWKGQGGNGYTF. For the CDR3, the DNA is TGTGCCTGGAAAGGACAGGGAGGTAATGGCTACACCTTC. The chain employs TRBV30 and TRBJ1-2, with TRBD1 matching 8 bases. In germline, CDR1 is GTSNPN, CDR2 SVGIG (reference sequence). J lost 6 bases, V lost 4 bases, and 7 bases had no gene match. The CDR3 covers 13 residues.

The rearrangement joins TRBV12-3 or TRBV12-4 to TRBJ2-4; 10 nucleotides line up with TRBD1. This CDR3 has 18 residues. The V and J ends lost 5 bases and 1 base, in that order; junction bases with no gene match: 11. The CDR3 DNA follows: TGTGCCAGCAGTAGCCTAGGGACAGGGGTGGGGGCCAAAAACATTCAGTACTTC. It translates to CASSSLGTGVGAKNIQYF.

The CDR3 region is CASRDGPTDTQYF. In DNA form, the CDR3 reads TGTGCCAGCAGAGACGGCCCCACAGATACGCAGTATTTT. V usage is TRBV6-5 and J usage is TRBJ2-3; D is ambiguous. The CDR3 is 13 amino acids. Trimming took 6 bases from V and 2 from J, leaving 9 bases between them. In germline, CDR1 is MNHEY, CDR2 SVGAGI.

V usage is TRBV29-1 and J usage is TRBJ2-6, with unresolved D. Germline values: CDR1 SQVTM, CDR2 ANQGSEA. V lost 4 bases and J 2 bases, leaving 6 bases between the germline ends. The CDR3 has 13 residues. CDR3: CSVVRAGANVLTF. The CDR3 nucleotides are TGCAGCGTTGTTAGGGCTGGGGCCAACGTCCTGACTTTC.